This paragraph covers one T cell receptor beta chain sequence. This sample is part of a study of memory CD4+ T cells and cytomegalovirus serostatus. Study-wide context: Donors were healthy Belgian adults, 9 CMV seropositive and under 30 seronegative.

Single viable CD3+CD4+CD8-CD45RO+ cells were sorted as the memory CD4+ T cells. CD4+ T cells were isolated by positive magnetic selection. This CDR3 spans 15 amino acids. V was shortened by 3 bases and J by 8 bases, with 20 bases between the two germline ends. Germline V gene data show CDR1 as SGHKS and CDR2 as YYEKEE (reference sequence). Authors' data handling: Out-of-frame sequences were removed, leaving 2,000,000 or so distinct TCRbeta sequences. The protocol was immunoSEQ multiplex PCR, while the TCRdb copy is restricted to in-frame clones and leaves out a portion. That table supplies the V and J calls and clone size; D and trimming were determined from the DNA. The sample shows about 57,000 clones, approximately 80% of them seen only once.

Sequenced: memory CD4+ T cells from blood. The receptor was derived from an adult in good health and CMV-seronegative. This chain uses TRBV5-5 with TRBJ1-2; maybe TRBD1 (5 bases). The CDR3 here is CASSSGPGGRSGYTF. For the CDR3, the DNA is TGTGCCAGCAGCTCGGGGCCGGGGGGACGTTCAGGCTACACCTTC.